The 9 T cell receptor beta chains in this list originate from one sample, sequenced in a study of T-cell memory formation after mild COVID-19. Each CDR3 protein gets one entry after TCRdb re-called the 5' RACE reads with MiXCR. The sample holds roughly 170,000 distinct CDR3 sequences; 20% to 25% are singletons and the top ten take about 23%. Sequencing was done on a sample of PBMCs or a T cell subset sorted from them (not recorded which). The receptors shown here come from an adult woman who had mild COVID-19 (a few samples of this study predate the infection). Cell type and time point are not known.

This clonotype turned up a few times. The chain carries TRBV7-8 and TRBJ2-5, with D unclear. The germline V gene has CDR1 SGHVS and CDR2 FQNEAQ. The CDR3 has 13 residues. With 4 bases removed from V and 3 bases from J, the gap between germline ends came to 9 bases. For the CDR3, the DNA is TGTGCCAGCAGCTCCACGAGCAAAGAGACCCAGTACTTC. Its protein is CASSSTSKETQYF.

In its sample, this clonotype was seen a few times. V usage is TRBV7-6 and J usage is TRBJ2-7; 11 bases line up with TRBD2. J lost 2 bases, V lost 5 bases, and 8 bases had no gene match. Germline values: CDR1 SGHVS, CDR2 FNYEAQ. This CDR3 is built from 16 residues. CDR3 residues: CASSMTSGTNTYEQYF. The CDR3 bases are TGTGCCAGCAGCATGACTAGCGGGACCAATACCTACGAGCAGTACTTC.

This clonotype was detected ten times or more. The gene calls are TRBV13 and TRBJ2-5; possible D gene TRBD2, 6 bases. The CDR3 is 16 amino acids. V lost 0 bases and J lost 4, with 15 bases in between. The germline CDR1 and CDR2 sequences are PRHDT and FYEKMQ (reference sequence). The CDR3 spells CASSLGIAEAGETQYF. The CDR3 nucleotides read TGTGCCAGCAGCTTAGGCATAGCGGAGGCAGGAGAGACCCAGTACTTC.

The table lists this clonotype with a few counts. The chain has TRBV27 and TRBJ2-5, with TRBD1 identical over 10 bases. CDR1 and CDR2 (germline): MNHEY, SMNVEV (reference sequence). The CDR3 runs 16 residues. Germline trimming cut 8 bases from V and 1 base from J; bases unmatched to any gene: 10. The CDR3 here is CASRLGTGDLQETQYF. Written as DNA, the CDR3 is TGTGCCAGCCGACTAGGGACAGGGGACCTCCAAGAGACCCAGTACTTC.

V is TRBV5-4 and J is TRBJ2-3, with 12 positions matching TRBD2. V trimming: 4 bases; J trimming: 6 bases; junction bases outside the gene matches: 12. CDR3 length: 17 residues. Looked up from germline, CDR1 is SGHNT and CDR2 is YYREEE (reference sequence). CDR3 DNA: TGTGCCAGCAGCGCCTCTCCTAGCGGGAGGGAGGGGGATACGCAGTATTTT. This encodes CASSASPSGREGDTQYF. Combining the CDR3 with reference TRBV5-4 and TRBJ2-3 gives the whole variable domain ETGVTQSPTHLIKTRGQQVTLRCSSQSGHNTVSWYQQALGQGPQFIFQYYREEENGRGNFPPRFSGLQFPNYSSELNVNALELDDSALYLCASSASPSGREGDTQYFGPGTRLTVL.

This chain uses TRBV12-3 or TRBV12-4 with TRBJ2-1; 12 nucleotides agree with TRBD2. This CDR3 has 16 amino acids. V lost 6 bases and J lost 0; bases outside the gene matches: 3. CDR3 bases: TGTGCCAGCAGAACTAGCGGGGGGCTCTCCTACAATGAGCAGTTCTTC. Amino acids: CASRTSGGLSYNEQFF.

The chain links TRBV5-1 to TRBJ1-6; a weak D match, TRBD1 (5 bases). Trimming took off 0 bases at V and 2 bases at J, with 15 bases between the two ends. The CDR3 is 18 amino acids. CDR1 and CDR2 from the germline V gene are SGHRS and YFSETQ. The CDR3, as DNA: TGCGCCAGCAGCTTGGGGCAGCAAACAGGCGCCTATAATTCACCCCTCCACTTT. This translates into CASSLGQQTGAYNSPLHF.

This chain uses TRBV29-1 with TRBJ2-5; D might be TRBD2 (6 bases). The CDR3 covers 14 residues. V was clipped by 7 bases and J by 0 bases, with 15 bases between them. Germline V gene sequence: CDR1 SQVTM, CDR2 ANQGSEA. This CDR3 is CSAERASYQETQYF. The CDR3 DNA reads TGCAGCGCTGAGCGGGCCTCTTACCAAGAGACCCAGTACTTC.

Comment on this clonotype: Germline is not matched at one junction end, which may reflect a read error. This chain links TRBV13 with TRBJ2-3; TRBD1 matches at 7 bases. CDR1 PRHDT and CDR2 FYEKMQ come from the germline V gene (reference sequence). This CDR3 has 14 residues. The CDR3 loop reads CASSLGSGTAPGFF. CDR3 DNA sequence: TGTGCCAGCAGCTTAGGATCCGGGACAGCCCCCGGATTTTTT.